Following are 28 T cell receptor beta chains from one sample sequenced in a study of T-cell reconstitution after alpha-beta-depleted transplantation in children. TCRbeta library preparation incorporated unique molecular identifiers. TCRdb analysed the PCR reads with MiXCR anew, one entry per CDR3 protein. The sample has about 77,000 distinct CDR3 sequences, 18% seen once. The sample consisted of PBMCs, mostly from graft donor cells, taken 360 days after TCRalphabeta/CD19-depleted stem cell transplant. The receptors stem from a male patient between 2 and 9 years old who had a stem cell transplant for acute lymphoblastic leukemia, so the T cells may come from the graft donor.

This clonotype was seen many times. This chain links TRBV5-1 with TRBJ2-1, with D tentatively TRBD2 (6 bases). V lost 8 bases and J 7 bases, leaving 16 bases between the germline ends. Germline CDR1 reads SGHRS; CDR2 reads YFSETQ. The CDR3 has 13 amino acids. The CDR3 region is CASNGYGRNEQFF. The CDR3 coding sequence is TGCGCCAGTAATGGGTACGGGAGAAATGAGCAGTTCTTC.

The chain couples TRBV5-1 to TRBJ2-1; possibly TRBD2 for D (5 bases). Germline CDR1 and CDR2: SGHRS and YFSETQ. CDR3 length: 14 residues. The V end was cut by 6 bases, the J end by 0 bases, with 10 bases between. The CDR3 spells CASMPGSSYNEQFF. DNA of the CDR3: TGCGCCAGCATGCCTGGGAGCTCCTACAATGAGCAGTTCTTC.

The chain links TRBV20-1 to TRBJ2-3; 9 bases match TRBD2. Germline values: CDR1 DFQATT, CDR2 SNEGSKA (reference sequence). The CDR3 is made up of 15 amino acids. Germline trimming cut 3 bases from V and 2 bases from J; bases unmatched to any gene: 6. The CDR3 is CSARVREGSTDTQYF. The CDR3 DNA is TGCAGTGCTAGGGTGCGGGAGGGATCCACAGATACGCAGTATTTT.

The CDR3 nucleotides read TGTGCCAGCAGCCATTGGTTGAACACCGGGGAGCTGTTTTTT. Translation: CASSHWLNTGELFF. The chain recombines TRBV7-6 with TRBJ2-2, with D uncertain. Trimming stripped 5 bases from V and 1 base from J, with 8 bases between. Per germline, CDR1 SGHVS and CDR2 FNYEAQ. The CDR3 covers 14 residues.

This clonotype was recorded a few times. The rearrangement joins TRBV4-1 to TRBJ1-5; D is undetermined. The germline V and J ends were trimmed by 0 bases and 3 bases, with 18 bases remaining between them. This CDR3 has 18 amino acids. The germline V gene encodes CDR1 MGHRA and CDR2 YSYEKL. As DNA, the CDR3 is TGCGCCAGCAGCCAAGAGCGCCTTGTCTCCCATATCAATCAGCCCCAGCATTTT. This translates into CASSQERLVSHINQPQHF.

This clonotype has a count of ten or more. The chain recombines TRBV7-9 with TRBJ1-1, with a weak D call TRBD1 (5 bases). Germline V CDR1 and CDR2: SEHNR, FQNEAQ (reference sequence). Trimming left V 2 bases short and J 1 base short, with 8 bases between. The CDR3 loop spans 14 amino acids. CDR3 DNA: TGTGCCAGCAGCTTATCCGGGGCGAACACTGAAGCTTTCTTT. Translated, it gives CASSLSGANTEAFF. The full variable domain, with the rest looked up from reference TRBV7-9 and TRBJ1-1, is DTGVSQNPRHKITKRGQNVTFRCDPISEHNRLYWYRQTLGQGPEFLTYFQNEAQLEKSRLLSDRFSAERPKGSFSTLEIQRTEQGDSAMYLCASSLSGANTEAFFGQGTRLTVV.

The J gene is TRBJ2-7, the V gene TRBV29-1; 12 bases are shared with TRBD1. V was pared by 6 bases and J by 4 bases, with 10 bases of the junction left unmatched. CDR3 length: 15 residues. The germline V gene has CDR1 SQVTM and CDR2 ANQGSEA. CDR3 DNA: TGCAGCGTCGAAACCGGGACAGGGGGCTTTTACGAGCAGTACTTC. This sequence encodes CSVETGTGGFYEQYF.

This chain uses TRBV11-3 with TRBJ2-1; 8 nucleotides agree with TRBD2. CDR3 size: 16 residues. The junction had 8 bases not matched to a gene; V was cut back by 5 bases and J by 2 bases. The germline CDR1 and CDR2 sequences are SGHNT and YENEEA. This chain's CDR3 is CASSGAGVGTYNEQFF. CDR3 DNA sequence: TGTGCCAGCAGCGGAGCGGGAGTAGGAACCTACAATGAGCAGTTCTTC. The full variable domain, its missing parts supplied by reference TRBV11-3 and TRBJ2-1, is EAGVVQSPRYKIIEKKQPVAFWCNPISGHNTLYWYLQNLGQGPELLIRYENEEAVDDSQLPKDRFSAERLKGVDSTLKIQPAELGDSAVYLCASSGAGVGTYNEQFFGPGTRLTVL.

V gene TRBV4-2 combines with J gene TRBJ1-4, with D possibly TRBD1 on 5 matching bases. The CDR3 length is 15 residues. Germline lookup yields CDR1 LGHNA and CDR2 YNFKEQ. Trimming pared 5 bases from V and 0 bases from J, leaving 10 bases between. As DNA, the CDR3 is TGTGCCAGCAGCACAGGAGCTGCAACTAATGAAAAACTGTTTTTT. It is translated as CASSTGAATNEKLFF.

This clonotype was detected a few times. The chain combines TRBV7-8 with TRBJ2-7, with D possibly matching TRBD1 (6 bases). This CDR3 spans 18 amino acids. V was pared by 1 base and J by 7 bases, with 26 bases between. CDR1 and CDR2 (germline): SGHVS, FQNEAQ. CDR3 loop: CASSLEYPGHRFVEEQYF. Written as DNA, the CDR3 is TGTGCCAGCAGCTTAGAGTACCCGGGACATCGTTTCGTCGAGGAGCAGTACTTC.

The DNA of the CDR3 is TGTGCCAGCAGCTTAGCCACCGTGACCGGGACTAGCGGATCTAAGTACTTC. Its translation is CASSLATVTGTSGSKYF. The rearrangement uses TRBV7-8 and TRBJ2-7, with 11 bases lining up with TRBD2. Losses at the gene ends were 0 bases for V and 11 bases for J; bases not matched to a gene: 15. Germline V gene sequence: CDR1 SGHVS, CDR2 FQNEAQ. CDR3 length: 17 amino acids.

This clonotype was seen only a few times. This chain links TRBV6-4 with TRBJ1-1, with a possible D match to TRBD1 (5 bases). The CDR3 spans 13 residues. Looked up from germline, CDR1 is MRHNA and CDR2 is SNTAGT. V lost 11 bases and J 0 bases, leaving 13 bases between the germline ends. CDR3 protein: CASRDQLNTEAFF. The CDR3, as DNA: TGTGCCTCCCGGGACCAGCTGAACACTGAAGCTTTCTTT.

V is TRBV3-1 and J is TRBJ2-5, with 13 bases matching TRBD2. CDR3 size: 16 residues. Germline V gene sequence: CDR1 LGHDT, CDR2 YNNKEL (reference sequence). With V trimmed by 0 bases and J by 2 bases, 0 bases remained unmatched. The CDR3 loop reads CASSQELAGGQETQYF. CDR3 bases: TGTGCCAGCAGCCAAGAACTAGCGGGAGGGCAAGAGACCCAGTACTTC.

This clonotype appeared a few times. The CDR3 loop reads CASRMRESPRNEQFF. The CDR3 DNA sequence: TGTGCCAGCAGAATGCGGGAGTCCCCCAGGAATGAGCAGTTCTTC. V gene TRBV6-1 combines with J gene TRBJ2-1, with 7 bases that match TRBD2. This CDR3 is 15 amino acids long. The germline V gene encodes CDR1 MNHNS and CDR2 SASEGT. The V segment lost 6 bases and the J segment 7 bases; nucleotides outside the gene matches: 12.

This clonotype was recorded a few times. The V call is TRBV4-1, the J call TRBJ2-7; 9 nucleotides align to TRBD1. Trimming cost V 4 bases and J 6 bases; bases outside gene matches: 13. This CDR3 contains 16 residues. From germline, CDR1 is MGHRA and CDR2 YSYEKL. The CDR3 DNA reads TGCGCCAGCAGCCTAAAACCGGCGGAGACAGGGGGCGAGCAGTACTTC. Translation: CASSLKPAETGGEQYF.

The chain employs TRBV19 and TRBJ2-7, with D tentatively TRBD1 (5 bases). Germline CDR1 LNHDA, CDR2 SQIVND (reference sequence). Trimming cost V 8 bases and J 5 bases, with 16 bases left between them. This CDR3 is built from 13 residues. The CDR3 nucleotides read TGTGCCAGTGGAGAAAGGGGAAGCCACGAGCAGTACTTC. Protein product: CASGERGSHEQYF.

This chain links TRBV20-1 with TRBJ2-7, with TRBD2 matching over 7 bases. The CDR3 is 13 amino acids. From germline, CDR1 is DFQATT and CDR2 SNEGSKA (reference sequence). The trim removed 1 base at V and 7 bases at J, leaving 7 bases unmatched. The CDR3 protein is CSARVAGVGEQYF. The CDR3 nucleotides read TGCAGTGCTAGAGTTGCGGGAGTAGGGGAGCAGTACTTC.

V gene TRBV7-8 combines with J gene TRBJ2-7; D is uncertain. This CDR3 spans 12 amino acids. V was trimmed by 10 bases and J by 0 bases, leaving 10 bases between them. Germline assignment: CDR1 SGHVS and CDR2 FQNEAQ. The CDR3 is CATRRSSYEQYF. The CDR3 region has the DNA TGTGCCACACGACGGAGCTCCTACGAGCAGTACTTC.

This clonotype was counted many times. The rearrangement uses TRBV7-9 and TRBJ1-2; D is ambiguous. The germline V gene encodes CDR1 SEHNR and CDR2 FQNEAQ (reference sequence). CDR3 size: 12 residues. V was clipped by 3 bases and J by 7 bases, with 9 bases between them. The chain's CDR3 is CASSFLVGGYTF. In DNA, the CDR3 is TGTGCCAGCAGCTTTCTGGTTGGTGGCTACACCTTC.

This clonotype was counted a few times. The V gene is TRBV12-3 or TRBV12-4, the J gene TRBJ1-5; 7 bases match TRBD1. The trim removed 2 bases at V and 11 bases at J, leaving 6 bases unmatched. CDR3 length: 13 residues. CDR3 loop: CASSLSVTGTQHF. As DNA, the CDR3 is TGTGCCAGCAGTTTAAGTGTGACAGGGACCCAGCATTTT.

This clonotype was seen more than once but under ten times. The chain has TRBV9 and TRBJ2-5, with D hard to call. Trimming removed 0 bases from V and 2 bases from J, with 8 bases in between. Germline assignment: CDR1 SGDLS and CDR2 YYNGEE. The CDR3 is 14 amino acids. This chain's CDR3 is CASSVGQPQETQYF. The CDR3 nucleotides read TGTGCCAGCAGCGTAGGGCAGCCTCAAGAGACCCAGTACTTC.

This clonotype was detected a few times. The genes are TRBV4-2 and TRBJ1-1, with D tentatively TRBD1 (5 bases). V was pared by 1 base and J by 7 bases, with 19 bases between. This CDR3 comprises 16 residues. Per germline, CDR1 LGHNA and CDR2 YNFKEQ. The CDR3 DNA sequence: TGTGCCAGCAGCCAAGGAAAGGCCTTTGGGGGTGGTGAAGCTTTCTTT. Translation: CASSQGKAFGGGEAFF.

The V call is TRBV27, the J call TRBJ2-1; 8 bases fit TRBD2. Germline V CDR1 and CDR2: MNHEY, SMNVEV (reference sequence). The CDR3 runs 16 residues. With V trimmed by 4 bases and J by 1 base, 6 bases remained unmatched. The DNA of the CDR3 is TGTGCCAGCAGTTCCCCGGGAGGGCGGTCCTACAATGAGCAGTTCTTC. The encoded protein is CASSSPGGRSYNEQFF.

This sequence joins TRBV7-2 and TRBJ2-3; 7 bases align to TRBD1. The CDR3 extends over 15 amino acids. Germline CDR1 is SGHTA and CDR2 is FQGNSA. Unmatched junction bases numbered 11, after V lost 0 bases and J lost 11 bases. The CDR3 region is CASSLAFNRDSGQYF. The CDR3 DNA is TGTGCCAGCAGCTTAGCTTTTAACCGGGACAGTGGGCAGTATTTT.

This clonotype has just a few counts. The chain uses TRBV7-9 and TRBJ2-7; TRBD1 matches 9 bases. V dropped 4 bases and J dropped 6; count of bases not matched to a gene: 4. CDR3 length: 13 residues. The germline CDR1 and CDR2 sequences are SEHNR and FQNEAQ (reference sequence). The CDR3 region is CASSYRGPFEQYF. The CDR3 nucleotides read TGTGCCAGCAGCTACAGGGGGCCCTTCGAGCAGTACTTC.

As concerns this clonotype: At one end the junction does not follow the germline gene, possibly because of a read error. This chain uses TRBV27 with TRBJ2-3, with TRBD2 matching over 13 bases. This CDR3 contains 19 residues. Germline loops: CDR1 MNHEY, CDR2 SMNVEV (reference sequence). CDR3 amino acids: CASSHQTSGRTLSTATQYF. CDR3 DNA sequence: TGTGCCAGCAGTCACCAGACTAGCGGGAGGACTCTAAGCACAGCTACGCAGTATTTT.

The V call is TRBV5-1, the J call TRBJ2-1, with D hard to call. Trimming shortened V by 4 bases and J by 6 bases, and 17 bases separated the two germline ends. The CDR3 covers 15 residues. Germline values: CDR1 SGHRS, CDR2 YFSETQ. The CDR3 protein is CASSETLSAFNEQFF. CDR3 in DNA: TGCGCCAGCAGCGAGACTCTCTCGGCCTTCAATGAGCAGTTCTTC.

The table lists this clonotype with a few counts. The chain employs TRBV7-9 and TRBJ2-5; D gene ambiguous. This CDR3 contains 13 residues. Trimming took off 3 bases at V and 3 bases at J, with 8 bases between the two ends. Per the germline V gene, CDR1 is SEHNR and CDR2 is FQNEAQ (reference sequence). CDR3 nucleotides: TGTGCCAGCAGCTTGGGCTGGAAAGAGACCCAGTACTTC. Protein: CASSLGWKETQYF.